This T cell receptor beta chain was sequenced in a study of T cell responses to AZD1222 COVID-19 vaccine. Study results and caveats: Sampling captured repertoires only after the peak T cell response. Regions 160-218 and 743-854 dominated among vaccine-associated CD4 TCRs spanning spike. Donors in the cohort were predominantly white British and more often female, and clonal diversity was possibly underestimated.

This CDR3 comprises 15 residues. V lost 6 bases and J lost 4, with 13 bases in between. Of note for this clone: The antigen is not known.

Second-dose recipients at about 4 or about 12 weeks were treated as one pooled group. Sequencing used immunoSEQ multiplex PCR; TCRdb keeps in-frame clones, though not all of them. The data contain about 180,000 clones, approximately 91% of them seen just once; the ten biggest clones take up 1.5% to 2.5%. V and J are TRBV23-1 and TRBJ2-6; D is possibly TRBD1 (6 bases). TRBV23-1 is known as an ORF, though its function is uncertain. This material consisted of peripheral blood, taken 28 days after the second AZD1222 dose. This receptor was taken from an adult who received the AZD1222 COVID-19 vaccine. This CDR3 reads CASRPDRAGANVLTF. In DNA, the CDR3 is TGCGCCAGCAGACCGGACAGAGCCGGGGCCAACGTCCTGACTTTC.